This passage covers 27 T cell receptor beta chains from one sample sequenced in a study of T cell responses to AZD1222 COVID-19 vaccine. Clones were sequenced by immunoSEQ multiplex PCR, and TCRdb holds only the in-frame ones, with some missing. This repertoire shows roughly 160,000 clones, roughly 92% found once; its top ten account for 0.64%. The source material was peripheral blood, sampled on day 0 of AZD1222 vaccination. The receptors here all came from an adult in good health.

V and J are TRBV27 and TRBJ2-7, with D tentatively TRBD2 (6 bases). The germline gives CDR1 MNHEY, CDR2 SMNVEV (reference sequence). The CDR3 extends over 19 amino acids. V lost 3 bases and J lost 7, with 31 bases in between. The CDR3 DNA reads TGTGCCAGCAGTTTGCGTTTGCGACCCATTGGCGGGGTGTCGGGGGAGCAGTACTTC. Amino acid sequence: CASSLRLRPIGGVSGEQYF.

The V and J genes are TRBV29-1 and TRBJ1-5, with D hard to call. V was shortened by 7 bases and J by 1 base, with 11 bases between the two germline ends. The CDR3 runs to 13 residues. Germline V gene data show CDR1 as SQVTM and CDR2 as ANQGSEA. The CDR3, as DNA: TGCAGCGGTTCGGCCGGGAGCAATCAGCCCCAGCATTTT. It yields the protein CSGSAGSNQPQHF. The entire variable domain, with the rest obtained from reference TRBV29-1 and TRBJ1-5, is as follows: SAVISQKPSRDICQRGTSLTIQCQVDSQVTMMFWYRQQPGQSLTLIATANQGSEATYESGFVIDKFPISRPNLTFSTLTVSNMSPEDSSIYLCSGSAGSNQPQHFGDGTRLSIL.

The V call is TRBV5-1, the J call TRBJ1-2; the D is unclear. The CDR3 has 14 residues. The V end was cut by 4 bases, the J end by 4 bases, with 14 bases between. CDR1 is SGHRS and CDR2 is YFSETQ in the germline V gene. The CDR3 sequence is CASSGIGLSYGYTF. DNA for the CDR3: TGCGCCAGCAGCGGAATCGGACTGAGCTATGGCTACACCTTC.

The gene calls are TRBV27 and TRBJ1-3; D possibly corresponds to TRBD1 (6 bases). The CDR3 is 14 amino acids. Trimming removed 5 bases from V and 4 bases from J, with 12 bases in between. CDR1 is MNHEY, CDR2 SMNVEV, per germline (reference sequence). This CDR3 is CASSLGGRGNTIYF. Written as DNA, the CDR3 is TGTGCCAGCAGTCTAGGGGGGCGGGGAAACACCATATATTTT.

This chain joins TRBV5-8 and TRBJ2-7; no clear D gene. Germline loops: CDR1 SGHTS, CDR2 YDEGEE. Trimming left V 4 bases short and J 3 bases short, with 8 bases between. The CDR3 spans 12 residues. Here the CDR3 DNA reads TGTGCCAGCAGCCTCTCCCTCTACGAGCAGTACTTC. Amino acid sequence: CASSLSLYEQYF.

J is TRBJ1-5 and V is TRBV6-5; D call uncertain. Trimming left V 7 bases short and J 3 bases short, with 16 bases between. This CDR3 region has 15 residues. Per the germline V gene, CDR1 is MNHEY and CDR2 is SVGAGI. CDR3 in DNA: TGTGCCAGCAAAGGACCTCACGGGAACAATCAGCCCCAGCATTTT. Protein: CASKGPHGNNQPQHF.

The chain recombines TRBV6-5 with TRBJ2-7; 12 bases are shared with TRBD2. J gave up 6 bases and V 5 bases, and 5 bases lay outside the gene matches. Germline lookup yields CDR1 MNHEY and CDR2 SVGAGI. The CDR3 has 14 amino acids. CDR3 bases: TGTGCCAGCAGTCCCCCGGGACTAGCGGGCGAGCAGTACTTC. Its translation: CASSPPGLAGEQYF.

This chain joins TRBV14 and TRBJ2-1, with 10 bases fitting TRBD2. Losses at the gene ends were 4 bases for V and 5 bases for J; bases not matched to a gene: 17. The CDR3 extends over 19 amino acids. The germline gives CDR1 SGHDN, CDR2 FVKESK. The CDR3 sequence: CASSLKRLAGVRGDNEQFF. In DNA form, the CDR3 reads TGTGCCAGCAGCCTTAAGCGGCTAGCGGGAGTTCGGGGAGACAATGAGCAGTTCTTC.

The rearrangement uses TRBV5-1 and TRBJ1-2; a weak D match, TRBD1 (6 bases). CDR3 size: 16 residues. The germline V gene encodes CDR1 SGHRS and CDR2 YFSETQ. The V end was cut by 2 bases, the J end by 2 bases, with 16 bases between. The CDR3 spells CASSLEDLQGNYGYTF. The CDR3 DNA sequence: TGCGCCAGCAGCTTAGAAGACTTACAGGGAAACTATGGCTACACCTTC. The full variable domain, completed using reference TRBV5-1 and TRBJ1-2, is KAGVTQTPRYLIKTRGQQVTLSCSPISGHRSVSWYQQTPGQGLQFLFEYFSETQRNKGNFPGRFSGRQFSNSRSEMNVSTLELGDSALYLCASSLEDLQGNYGYTFGSGTRLTVV.

CDR3 region: CASSPDGTRPQHF. The CDR3 DNA reads as TGTGCCAGCAGCCCGGACGGAACAAGGCCCCAGCATTTT. The chain has TRBV12-3 or TRBV12-4 and TRBJ1-5; no reliable D call. V gave up 6 bases and J gave up 9 bases, with 15 bases separating them. This CDR3 region has 13 residues.

There are a few counts of this clone. V gene TRBV28 combines with J gene TRBJ1-2; D call uncertain. The CDR3 extends over 13 amino acids. Trimming removed 3 bases at V and 4 bases at J, with 9 bases between. Germline CDR1 is MDHEN and CDR2 is SYDVKM. DNA for the CDR3: TGTGCCAGCAGTTTTGGTGATCCCTATGGCTACACCTTC. Translated: CASSFGDPYGYTF.

This clone was recorded once. The chain combines TRBV12-3 or TRBV12-4 with TRBJ2-7; D is unresolved. V gave up 5 bases and J gave up 4 bases, with 12 bases separating them. CDR3 size: 13 residues. CDR3 sequence reads: CASSHKVVYEQYF. DNA of the CDR3: TGTGCCAGCAGTCATAAAGTAGTATACGAGCAGTACTTC.

V usage is TRBV3-1 (or the pseudogene TRBV3-2) and J usage is TRBJ1-1; D is unresolved. Germline values: CDR1 LGHDT, CDR2 YNNKEL (reference sequence). Trimming took 4 bases from V and 2 from J, leaving 14 bases between them. This CDR3 has 15 amino acids. The chain's CDR3 is CASSPFLQPNTEAFF. Written as DNA, the CDR3 is TGTGCCAGCAGCCCTTTCCTACAACCAAACACTGAAGCTTTCTTT.

The rearrangement uses TRBV5-4 and TRBJ1-1, with D unresolved. V lost 3 bases to trimming and J lost 0 bases, with 12 bases between them. The CDR3 is 15 residues long. From germline, CDR1 is SGHNT and CDR2 YYREEE (reference sequence). CDR3 bases: TGTGCCAGCAGCTCAGGATGGCAAATGAACACTGAAGCTTTCTTT. Its translation: CASSSGWQMNTEAFF. Supplemented by reference TRBV5-4 and TRBJ1-1, the full variable domain reads ETGVTQSPTHLIKTRGQQVTLRCSSQSGHNTVSWYQQALGQGPQFIFQYYREEENGRGNFPPRFSGLQFPNYSSELNVNALELDDSALYLCASSSGWQMNTEAFFGQGTRLTVV.

V and J are TRBV2 and TRBJ1-4; D uncertain. CDR1 is SNHLY and CDR2 is FYNNEI in the germline V gene. This CDR3 region has 11 residues. Trimming cost V 2 bases and J 8 bases, with 3 bases left between them. The CDR3 DNA reads as TGTGCCAGCAGTGAATGGGAAAAACTGTTTTTT. This encodes CASSEWEKLFF. The variable domain in full, with the rest retrieved from reference TRBV2 and TRBJ1-4, is EPEVTQTPSHQVTQMGQEVILRCVPISNHLYFYWYRQILGQKVEFLVSFYNNEISEKSEIFDDQFSVERPDGSNFTLKIRSTKLEDSAMYFCASSEWEKLFFGSGTQLSVL.

CDR3 DNA: TGTGCCAGTAGTATTAACCCAGCGGGGAATGAGCAGTTCTTC. Its translation is CASSINPAGNEQFF. The V call is TRBV19, the J call TRBJ2-1, with TRBD2 matching 7 bases. Germline-derived CDR1 and CDR2 are LNHDA and SQIVND (reference sequence). The CDR3 is 14 residues long. V lost 3 bases, J lost 7 bases, and 6 bases stayed unmatched.

V usage is TRBV7-3 and J usage is TRBJ1-1, with 7 bases lining up with TRBD1. CDR1 SGHTA and CDR2 FQGTGA come from the germline V gene. The trim removed 0 bases at V and 1 base at J, leaving 5 bases unmatched. This CDR3 spans 16 amino acids. The CDR3 nucleotides read TGTGCCAGCAGCTTAACCACGACAGGGCGGAACACTGAAGCTTTCTTT. This translates into CASSLTTTGRNTEAFF. Based on the CDR3 plus reference TRBV7-3 and TRBJ1-1, the full variable domain is GAGVSQTPSNKVTEKGKYVELRCDPISGHTALYWYRQSLGQGPEFLIYFQGTGAADDSGLPNDRFFAVRPEGSVSTLKIQRTERGDSAVYLCASSLTTTGRNTEAFFGQGTRLTVV.

The chain joins TRBV24-1 to TRBJ2-5; D not certain. In germline, CDR1 is KGHDR, CDR2 SFDVKD. V was shortened by 9 bases and J by 2 bases, with 9 bases between the two germline ends. This CDR3 region has 12 residues. The CDR3 coding sequence is TGTGCCACCTGCGCCGCTCAAGAGACCCAGTACTTC. Translated, it gives CATCAAQETQYF.

This chain joins TRBV11-2 and TRBJ2-3; 9 nucleotides align to TRBD2. V trimming: 4 bases; J trimming: 1 base; junction bases outside the gene matches: 6. Germline assignment: CDR1 SGHAT and CDR2 FQNNGV. The CDR3 has 16 residues. The CDR3 reads CASSWRSGGGTDTQYF. For the CDR3, the DNA is TGTGCCAGCAGCTGGCGTAGCGGGGGTGGCACAGATACGCAGTATTTT.

V gene TRBV7-9 combines with J gene TRBJ1-1; 8 positions agree with TRBD1. The CDR3 is 16 amino acids. The junction had 9 bases not matched to a gene; V was cut back by 5 bases and J by 1 base. Germline V lookup: CDR1 SEHNR, CDR2 FQNEAQ (reference sequence). The CDR3 nucleotides are TGTGCCAGCAGCCTTCAGGGGGCAAGGTGGAACACTGAAGCTTTCTTT. Amino acid sequence: CASSLQGARWNTEAFF.

The chain recombines TRBV7-9 with TRBJ2-1, with 9 bases aligning to TRBD2. The CDR3 runs 15 residues. The germline V gene encodes CDR1 SEHNR and CDR2 FQNEAQ (reference sequence). J was trimmed by 0 bases and V by 10 bases; bases with no gene match: 7. DNA of the CDR3: TGTGCCAACTCTATTAGCGGGAGCTCCTACAATGAGCAGTTCTTC. It yields the protein CANSISGSSYNEQFF.

The chain combines TRBV2 with TRBJ1-5, with D possibly being TRBD1 (6 bases). Germline lookup yields CDR1 SNHLY and CDR2 FYNNEI. The CDR3 covers 14 residues. The V gene lost 3 bases and the J gene lost 4 bases, with 10 bases spanning the gap. The CDR3 region is CASSEYRANQPQHF. As DNA, the CDR3 is TGTGCCAGCAGTGAGTACAGGGCGAATCAGCCCCAGCATTTT.

As for this clone: Germline and junction disagree at one end, which may indicate a read error. The chain uses TRBV30 and TRBJ2-1; D gene unclear. CDR1 and CDR2 from the germline V gene are GTSNPN and SVGIG (reference sequence). There are 10 residues in the CDR3. CDR3 nucleotide sequence: TGTGCAACTACACGCAATAAGCAGTTCTTC. Its translation is CATTRNKQFF. The full variable domain, with the rest looked up from reference TRBV30 and TRBJ2-1, is SQTIHQWPATLVQPVGSPLSLECTVEGTSNPNLYWYRQAAGRGLQLLFYSVGIGQISSEVPQNLSASRPQDRQFILSSKKLLLSDSGFYLCATTRNKQFFGPGTRLTVL.

The chain employs TRBV6-1 and TRBJ1-5; D gene ambiguous. V dropped 2 bases and J dropped 4 bases, with 12 bases sitting between them. This CDR3 contains 15 residues. The V gene's germline CDR1 is MNHNS and CDR2 SASEGT. CDR3: CASSEFRLGNQPQHF. The CDR3 DNA is TGTGCCAGCAGTGAATTCAGGTTGGGAAATCAGCCCCAGCATTTT.

J is TRBJ2-7 and V is TRBV12-3 or TRBV12-4; no reliable D call. The V end was cut by 5 bases, the J end by 0 bases, with 5 bases between. The CDR3 length is 12 residues. The CDR3 nucleotides read TGTGCCAGCAGTCAAGTCTCCTACGAGCAGTACTTC. It yields the protein CASSQVSYEQYF.

The chain has TRBV2 and TRBJ1-5; the D is unclear. Trimming took off 5 bases at V and 5 bases at J, with 10 bases between the two ends. This CDR3 region has 13 residues. Germline V gives CDR1 SNHLY, CDR2 FYNNEI. CDR3 sequence (DNA): TGTGCCAGCAGTCGGGAAACGGATCAGCCCCAGCATTTT. Translated: CASSRETDQPQHF.

This chain joins TRBV6-6 and TRBJ1-3, with 10 bases aligning to TRBD1. This CDR3 is 17 amino acids long. V trimming: 5 bases; J trimming: 0 bases; junction bases outside the gene matches: 7. Germline-derived CDR1 and CDR2 are MNHNY and SVGAGI (reference sequence). The CDR3 reads CASSRGTGDLSGNTIYF. The DNA of the CDR3 is TGTGCCAGCAGTCGTGGGACAGGGGACCTCTCTGGAAACACCATATATTTT.